This T cell receptor beta chain was sequenced for a study of Ad26.COV2.S vaccination and SARS-CoV-2 variants (dated by TCRdb to the early 2020s). About the full investigation: The specificity and breadth of SARS-CoV-2-reactive T cell receptors after Ad26.COV2.S vaccination were assessed by TCRbeta repertoire sequencing. A total of 32 samples were included in the TCR-sequenced set, comprising roughly 19 Ad26.COV2.S vaccine recipients, 5 placebo recipients and 8 SARS-CoV-2 convalescent individuals.

This clone was observed a single time. Its antigen is unknown. No much larger clone is present one base from it, and per-base qualities are unavailable. The time point label of this sample denotes: individuals recovered from natural SARS-CoV-2 infection. V and J are trimmed by 2 bases and 2 bases, and the gene matches miss 10 bases of the junction. CDR1 and CDR2 were assigned from the germline V gene as LGHNA and YNFKEQ. The CDR3 runs 17 amino acids, cysteine and phenylalanine included. Only CDR3 DNA is held: 51 bases, read in frame from base 1. The immunoSEQ Assay was used to sequence TCRbeta CDR3 regions. After extraction, genomic DNA underwent amplification by bias-controlled multiplex PCR, followed by high-throughput sequencing. Turning to the authors' computational methods: Collapsing and filtering of sequences were performed to quantify the absolute abundance of each unique TCRbeta CDR3 region. T cell fraction was estimated by normalization of TCRbeta template counts to usable DNA, with usable DNA being measured through amplification of reference genes present in all nucleated cells. Repertoire TCRs were annotated as SARS-CoV-2-specific by exact matching of V gene, CDR3 amino acid sequence and J gene to a known reactive TCR set. The reference SARS-CoV-2 TCR set came from MIRA and was filtered for enrichment in COVID-19-positive ImmuneCODE repertoires, removing public or cross-reactive TCRs. Using the MIRA antigens, annotated TCRs were further analysed by specific ORF or by position within an ORF. Breadth was defined as annotated unique rearrangements over total unique productive rearrangements; depth was the summed frequency of those rearrangements. Group comparisons of TCR breadth used two-sided Wilcoxon rank-sum tests. TCRdb holds this immuneACCESS table with in-frame rearrangements only. Some clones are missing; in checked studies, unresolved V genes explain under half, and the rest has no known cause. Clone size and the V and J calls come from that table; the DNA yielded D and trimming. The table for this sample lists about 94,000 clones; 82% of them were counted only once. The ten largest clones take up about 16% of the sample.

Points the paper makes about the study in general: The authors noted that the TCR breadth and depth analyses may have underestimated total T cell responses. Comparable non-spike TCR breadth was observed between vaccine and placebo recipients, consistent with only spike being contained in the vaccine. Spike-specific TCR breadth was higher in Ad26.COV2.S recipients than in placebo recipients (P = 0.0014). Substantial breadth of spike-specific CD8+ and CD4+ T cell responses was reported after vaccination.

The sequence is built from TRBV4-2 and TRBJ2-7, with TRBD2 identical over 9 junction bases. Specimen: peripheral blood, collected after recovery from COVID-19. This TCR came from a human donor who had recovered from COVID-19. The CDR3 protein: CASSQFPSQREAYEQYF. The sequenced DNA: TGTGCCAGCAGCCAATTCCCTTCCCAGCGGGAGGCCTACGAGCAGTACTTC.